A single sample is the source of the 16 T cell receptor beta chains below, sequenced in a study of neurological immune-mediated disorders. In TCRdb, the 5' RACE reads were re-called with MiXCR into one record per CDR3 protein. The sample lists about 66,000 distinct CDR3 sequences; less than 4% were seen once. Sequenced sample: PBMCs. The receptors here all came from a man aged 25 to 40 with multiple sclerosis.

This clonotype showed up many times. The V and J genes are TRBV2 and TRBJ2-3, with 7 bases identical to TRBD1. This CDR3 is 14 amino acids long. V lost 4 bases and J lost 5; bases outside the gene matches: 6. CDR1 is SNHLY and CDR2 is FYNNEI in the germline V gene. The CDR3 is CASSATGSLDTQYF. Written as DNA, the CDR3 is TGTGCCAGCAGTGCGACAGGGTCTCTAGATACGCAGTATTTT. The complete variable domain, with remaining parts taken from reference TRBV2 and TRBJ2-3, reads EPEVTQTPSHQVTQMGQEVILRCVPISNHLYFYWYRQILGQKVEFLVSFYNNEISEKSEIFDDQFSVERPDGSNFTLKIRSTKLEDSAMYFCASSATGSLDTQYFGPGTRLTVL.

This clonotype was detected ten times or more. The chain uses TRBV5-1 and TRBJ2-5; D is tentatively TRBD1 or TRBD2 (5 bases each). V was pared by 4 bases and J by 2 bases, with 15 bases between. The CDR3 extends over 15 amino acids. The germline V gene has CDR1 SGHRS and CDR2 YFSETQ. The CDR3 is CASSNSPGPQETQYF. The CDR3 nucleotides read TGCGCCAGCAGCAATTCCCCGGGACCTCAAGAGACCCAGTACTTC.

This clonotype was detected many times. The chain is built from TRBV12-3 or TRBV12-4 and TRBJ1-4, with 8 nucleotides matching TRBD1. The CDR3 totals 13 residues. V lost 1 base to trimming and J lost 8 bases; unmatched junction nucleotides: 0. The CDR3 region has the DNA TGTGCCAGCAGTTTAGGGACAGGGGAAAAACTGTTTTTT. It translates to CASSLGTGEKLFF.

Of note for this clonotype: Without the conserved terminal phenylalanine or tryptophan, this CDR3 likely stems from a read error. V usage is TRBV11-2 and J usage is TRBJ2-7; D uncertain. This CDR3 has 14 amino acids. Trimming left V 3 bases short and J 3 bases short, with 12 bases between. The V gene's germline CDR1 is SGHAT and CDR2 FQNNGV. The CDR3 bases are TGTGCCAGCAGCTTTTTAGGTTCCTACTACGAGCAGTACATC. Translation: CASSFLGSYYEQYI.

This clonotype appeared many times. The genes are TRBV5-1 and TRBJ1-3; D is unclear. The V gene's germline CDR1 is SGHRS and CDR2 YFSETQ. This CDR3 is 14 amino acids long. V was trimmed by 7 bases and J by 4 bases, leaving 15 bases between them. CDR3 loop: CASGKAEGGNTIYF. CDR3 coding DNA: TGCGCCAGCGGCAAAGCGGAGGGAGGAAACACCATATATTTT.

In regard to this clonotype: A much larger clone lies a single base off, so this may be a read error. The J gene is TRBJ2-6, the V gene TRBV15; D tentatively reads TRBD1 or TRBD2 (5 bases each). This CDR3 spans 15 amino acids. Germline CDR1 is LNHNV and CDR2 is YYDKDF (reference sequence). CDR3 nucleotide sequence: TGTGCCACCAGCCACGAGGGCTCTGGGGCCAAAGTCCTGACTTTC. Protein: CATSHEGSGAKVLTF. Full variable domain (remainder filled in from reference TRBV15 and TRBJ2-6): DAMVIQNPRYQVTQFGKPVTLSCSQTLNHNVMYWYQQKSSQAPKLLFHYYDKDFNNEADTPDNFQSRRPNTSFCFLDIRSPGLGDTAMYLCATSHEGSGAKVLTFGAGSRLTVL.

At least ten counts were recorded for this clonotype. The V call is TRBV7-9, the J call TRBJ1-2; maybe TRBD1 (5 bases). Germline CDR1 and CDR2: SEHNR and FQNEAQ (reference sequence). CDR3 length: 11 amino acids. V shed 5 bases and J shed 7 bases, with 8 bases lying between them. The CDR3: CASSTRAGYTF. CDR3 sequence (DNA): TGTGCCAGCAGCACCAGGGCTGGCTACACCTTC.

This clonotype was seen ten or more times. CDR3 DNA: TGTGCCAGCAGTTACCGGGACAGGGCCCACGAGCAGTACTTC. It encodes CASSYRDRAHEQYF. The genes are TRBV27 and TRBJ2-7, with 9 positions matching TRBD1. The V and J ends lost 4 bases and 5 bases, in that order; junction bases with no gene match: 6. The CDR3 runs to 14 residues. Germline lookup yields CDR1 MNHEY and CDR2 SMNVEV (reference sequence).

This clonotype was picked up many times. The chain combines TRBV6-5 with TRBJ1-2; D is undetermined. Trimming took 5 bases from V and 2 from J, leaving 18 bases between them. The CDR3 sequence is 16 residues long. Germline assignment: CDR1 MNHEY and CDR2 SVGAGI. CDR3 bases: TGTGCCAGCAGTACTCTCAAGGATGGGAGAAACTATGGCTACACCTTC. It is translated as CASSTLKDGRNYGYTF.

This clonotype was recorded a few times. V usage is TRBV6-5 and J usage is TRBJ2-1; D remains ambiguous. CDR3 size: 12 residues. Trimming shortened V by 2 bases and J by 8 bases, and 7 bases separated the two germline ends. Germline V gene data show CDR1 as MNHEY and CDR2 as SVGAGI. CDR3 amino acids: CASSYSGDEQFF. CDR3 in DNA: TGTGCCAGCAGTTACAGTGGTGATGAGCAGTTCTTC.

The table lists this clonotype with many counts. The chain carries TRBV20-1 and TRBJ1-2, with 10 positions matching TRBD1. This CDR3 contains 17 residues. In germline, CDR1 is DFQATT, CDR2 SNEGSKA (reference sequence). The J segment lost 6 bases and the V segment lost 6 bases, leaving 19 bases of the junction unmatched. This chain's CDR3 is CSAVITSGQGTRHGYTF. CDR3 bases: TGCAGTGCCGTCATCACTTCGGGACAGGGGACTAGGCATGGCTACACCTTC.

This clonotype has a count of ten or more. The rearrangement joins TRBV20-1 to TRBJ1-4; TRBD1 matches 7 bases. The V gene's germline CDR1 is DFQATT and CDR2 SNEGSKA (reference sequence). Germline trimming cut 6 bases from V and 8 bases from J; bases unmatched to any gene: 21. The CDR3 length is 17 residues. CDR3 sequence (DNA): TGCAGTGCCGCTTACAACAGGGGCTTCGTTGTAGGGGAAAAACTGTTTTTT. Translated, it gives CSAAYNRGFVVGEKLFF.

In this sample, this clonotype turned up many times. The chain combines TRBV12-3 or TRBV12-4 with TRBJ1-4; no firm D call. The V gene lost 6 bases and the J gene lost 0 bases, with 8 bases spanning the gap. This CDR3 is 14 amino acids long. CDR3 protein: CASRPVATNEKLFF. As DNA, the CDR3 is TGTGCCAGCAGACCAGTAGCAACTAATGAAAAACTGTTTTTT.

The table lists this clonotype with many counts. V usage is TRBV10-3 and J usage is TRBJ2-3; TRBD2 matches 12 bases. V lost 3 bases and J lost 0; bases outside the gene matches: 7. CDR3 length: 18 amino acids. The V gene's germline CDR1 is ENHRY and CDR2 SYGVKD. The CDR3 sequence is CAISERLAGALSTDTQYF. Written as DNA, the CDR3 is TGTGCCATCAGTGAACGACTAGCGGGGGCACTTAGCACAGATACGCAGTATTTT.

Many counts were recorded for this clonotype. This rearrangement joins TRBV7-2 to TRBJ1-5; D gene ambiguous. The germline gives CDR1 SGHTA, CDR2 FQGNSA. This CDR3 spans 15 amino acids. Trimming took 5 bases from V and 10 from J, leaving 21 bases between them. The CDR3 spells CASSRMRQASVPQHF. The DNA of the CDR3 is TGTGCCAGCAGCCGGATGCGTCAGGCTAGTGTCCCCCAGCATTTT.

Many counts were recorded for this clonotype. The V gene is TRBV20-1, the J gene TRBJ2-5; D remains unclear. Trimming shortened V by 6 bases and J by 5 bases, and 10 bases separated the two germline ends. Germline loops: CDR1 DFQATT, CDR2 SNEGSKA (reference sequence). The length of the CDR3 is 11 residues. CDR3: CSARPWETQYF. Here the CDR3 DNA reads TGCAGTGCGAGACCCTGGGAGACCCAGTACTTC.